This T cell receptor (beta chain) comes out of a study of blood T cell repertoires in COVID-19. Whole-study context: COVID-19 samples, acute and convalescent, were from the United States, Italy and Spain. Nucleic acid was either cDNA or gDNA, and it came from T cells, B-cell-depleted T cells, or PBMCs.

This clone was recorded a few times. The protocol was immunoSEQ multiplex PCR, while the TCRdb copy is restricted to in-frame clones and leaves out a portion. The sample includes 60,000 to 70,000 clones, 91% of them seen just once. CDR1 is SGHTA, CDR2 FQGNSA, per germline. The CDR3 extends over 15 amino acids. The J segment lost 3 bases and the V segment lost 5 bases, leaving 7 bases of the junction unmatched. The sequenced sample consisted of peripheral blood. This TCR was recovered from a human donor in a cohort sampled during active COVID-19. The chain employs TRBV7-2 and TRBJ1-5, with 7 positions matching TRBD1. For the CDR3, the DNA is TGTGCCAGCAGCGCGTACAGGGGCCCCAATCAGCCCCAGCATTTT. Translated, it gives CASSAYRGPNQPQHF.